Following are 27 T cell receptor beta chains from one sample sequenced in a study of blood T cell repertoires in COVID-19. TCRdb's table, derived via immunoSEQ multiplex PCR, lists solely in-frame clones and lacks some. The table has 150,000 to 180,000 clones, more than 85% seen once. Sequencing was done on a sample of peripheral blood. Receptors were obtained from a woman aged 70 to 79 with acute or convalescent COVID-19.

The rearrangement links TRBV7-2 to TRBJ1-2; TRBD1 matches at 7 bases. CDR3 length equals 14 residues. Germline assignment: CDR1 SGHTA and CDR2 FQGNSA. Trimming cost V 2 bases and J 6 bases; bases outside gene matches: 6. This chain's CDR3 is CASSLQQGWDGYTF. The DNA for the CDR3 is TGTGCCAGCAGCTTACAACAGGGGTGGGATGGCTACACCTTC.

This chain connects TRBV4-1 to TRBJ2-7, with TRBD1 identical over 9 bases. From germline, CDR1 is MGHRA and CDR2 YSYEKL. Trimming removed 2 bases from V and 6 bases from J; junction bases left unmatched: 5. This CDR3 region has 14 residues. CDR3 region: CASSQTGTGLEQYV. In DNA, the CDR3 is TGCGCCAGCAGCCAAACCGGGACAGGGCTCGAGCAGTACGTC.

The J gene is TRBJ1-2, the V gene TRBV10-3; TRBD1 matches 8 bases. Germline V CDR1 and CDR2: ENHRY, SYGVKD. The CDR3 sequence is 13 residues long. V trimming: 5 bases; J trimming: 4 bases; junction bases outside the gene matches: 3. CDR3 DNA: TGTGCCATCAGTCAGGACAGGGCCTATGGCTACACCTTC. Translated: CAISQDRAYGYTF.

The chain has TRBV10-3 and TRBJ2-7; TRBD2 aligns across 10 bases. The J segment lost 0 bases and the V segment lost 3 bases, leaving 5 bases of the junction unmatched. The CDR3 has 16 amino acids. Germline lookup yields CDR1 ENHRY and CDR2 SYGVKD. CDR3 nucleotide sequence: TGTGCCATCAGTGACCCCGGGACTAGCGACTCCTACGAGCAGTACTTC. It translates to CAISDPGTSDSYEQYF.

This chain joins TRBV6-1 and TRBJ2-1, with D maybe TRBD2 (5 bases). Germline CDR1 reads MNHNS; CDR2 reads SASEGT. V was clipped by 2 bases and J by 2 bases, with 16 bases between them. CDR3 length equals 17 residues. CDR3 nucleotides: TGTGCCAGCAGTGAAATGATTGGCGGGTCAACCTACAATGAGCAGTTCTTC. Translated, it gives CASSEMIGGSTYNEQFF.

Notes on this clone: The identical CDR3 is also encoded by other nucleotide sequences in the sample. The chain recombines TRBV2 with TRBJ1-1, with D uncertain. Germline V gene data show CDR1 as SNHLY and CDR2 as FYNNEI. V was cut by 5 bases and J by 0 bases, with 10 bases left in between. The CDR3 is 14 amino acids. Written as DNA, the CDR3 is TGTGCCAGCAGTCCAACAGTGATGAACACTGAAGCTTTCTTT. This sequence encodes CASSPTVMNTEAFF.

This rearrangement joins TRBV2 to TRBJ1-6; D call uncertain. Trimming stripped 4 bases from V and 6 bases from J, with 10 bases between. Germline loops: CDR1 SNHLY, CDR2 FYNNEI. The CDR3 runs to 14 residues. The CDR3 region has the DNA TGTGCCAGCAGTGTGGGCAAAACTAATTCACCCCTCCACTTT. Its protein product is CASSVGKTNSPLHF. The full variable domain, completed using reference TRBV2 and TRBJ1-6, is EPEVTQTPSHQVTQMGQEVILRCVPISNHLYFYWYRQILGQKVEFLVSFYNNEISEKSEIFDDQFSVERPDGSNFTLKIRSTKLEDSAMYFCASSVGKTNSPLHFGNGTRLTVT.

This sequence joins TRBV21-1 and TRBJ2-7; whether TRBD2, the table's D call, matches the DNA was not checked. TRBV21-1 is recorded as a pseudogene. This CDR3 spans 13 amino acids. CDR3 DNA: TGTGCCAGCAGCAACCGGGAAACATGTAAGCAGTACGTC. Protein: CASSNRETCKQYV.

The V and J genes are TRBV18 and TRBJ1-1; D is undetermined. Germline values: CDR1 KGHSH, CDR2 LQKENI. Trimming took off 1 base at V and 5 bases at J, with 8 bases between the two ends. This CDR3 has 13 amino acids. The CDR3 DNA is TGTGCCAGCTCACCACGTTTCGGGACTGAAGCTTTCTTT. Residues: CASSPRFGTEAFF.

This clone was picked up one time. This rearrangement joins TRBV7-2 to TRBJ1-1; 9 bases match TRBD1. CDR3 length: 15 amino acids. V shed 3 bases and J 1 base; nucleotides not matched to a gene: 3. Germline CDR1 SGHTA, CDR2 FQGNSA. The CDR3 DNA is TGTGCCAGCAGCTTCAGGACAGGGGAGAACACTGAAGCTTTCTTT. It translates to CASSFRTGENTEAFF. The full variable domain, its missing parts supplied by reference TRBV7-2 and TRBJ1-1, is GAGVSQSPSNKVTEKGKDVELRCDPISGHTALYWYRQSLGQGLEFLIYFQGNSAPDKSGLPSDRFSAERTGGSVSTLTIQRTQQEDSAVYLCASSFRTGENTEAFFGQGTRLTVV.

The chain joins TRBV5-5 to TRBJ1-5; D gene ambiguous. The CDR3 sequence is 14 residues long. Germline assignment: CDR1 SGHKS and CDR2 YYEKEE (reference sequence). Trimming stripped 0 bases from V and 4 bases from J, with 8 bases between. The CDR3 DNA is TGTGCCAGCAGCTTGGTAACAGCAAATCAGCCCCAGCATTTT. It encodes CASSLVTANQPQHF.

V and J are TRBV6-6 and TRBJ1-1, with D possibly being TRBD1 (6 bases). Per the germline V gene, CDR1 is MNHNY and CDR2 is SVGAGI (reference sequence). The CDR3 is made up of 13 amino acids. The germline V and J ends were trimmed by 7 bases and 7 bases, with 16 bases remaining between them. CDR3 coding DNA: TGTGCCAGCACCATAGGACAGTCCTTTGAAGCTTTCTTT. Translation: CASTIGQSFEAFF.

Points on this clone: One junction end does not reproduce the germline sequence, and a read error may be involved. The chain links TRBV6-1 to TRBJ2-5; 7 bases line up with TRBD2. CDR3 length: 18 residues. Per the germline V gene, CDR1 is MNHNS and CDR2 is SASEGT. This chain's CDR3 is CASSKAPTPPSGQETQYF. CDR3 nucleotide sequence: TGTGCCAGCAGTAAAGCCCCCACCCCCCCTAGCGGACAAGAGACCCAGTACTTC.

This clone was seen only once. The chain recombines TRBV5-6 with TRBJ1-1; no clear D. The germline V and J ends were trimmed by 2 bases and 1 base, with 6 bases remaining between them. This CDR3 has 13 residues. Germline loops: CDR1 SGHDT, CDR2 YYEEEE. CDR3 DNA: TGTGCCAGCAGCTTCCGCAGGAACACTGAAGCTTTCTTT. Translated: CASSFRRNTEAFF.

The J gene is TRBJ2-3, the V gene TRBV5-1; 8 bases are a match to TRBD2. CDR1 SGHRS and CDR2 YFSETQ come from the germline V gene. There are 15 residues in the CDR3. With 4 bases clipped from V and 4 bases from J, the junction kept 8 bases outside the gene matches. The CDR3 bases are TGCGCCAGCAGCCCATGGACTAGCTCGCCAGATACGCAGTATTTT. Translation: CASSPWTSSPDTQYF.

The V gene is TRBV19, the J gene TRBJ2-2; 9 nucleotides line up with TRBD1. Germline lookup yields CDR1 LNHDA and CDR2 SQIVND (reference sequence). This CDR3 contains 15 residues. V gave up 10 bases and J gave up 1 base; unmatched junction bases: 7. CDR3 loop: CATHGTGRNTGELFF. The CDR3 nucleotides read TGTGCCACCCATGGGACAGGGAGGAACACCGGGGAGCTGTTTTTT.

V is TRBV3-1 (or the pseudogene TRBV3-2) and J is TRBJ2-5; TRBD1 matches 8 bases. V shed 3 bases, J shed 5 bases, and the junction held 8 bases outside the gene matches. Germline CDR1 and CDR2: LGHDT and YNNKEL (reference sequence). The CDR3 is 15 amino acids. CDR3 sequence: CASSQFQGAMETQYF. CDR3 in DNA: TGTGCCAGCAGCCAGTTTCAGGGGGCGATGGAGACCCAGTACTTC.

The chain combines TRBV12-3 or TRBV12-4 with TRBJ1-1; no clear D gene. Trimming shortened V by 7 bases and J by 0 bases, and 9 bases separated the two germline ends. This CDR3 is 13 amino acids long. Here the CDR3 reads CASTQQMNTEAFF. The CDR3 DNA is TGTGCCAGCACTCAACAGATGAACACTGAAGCTTTCTTT.

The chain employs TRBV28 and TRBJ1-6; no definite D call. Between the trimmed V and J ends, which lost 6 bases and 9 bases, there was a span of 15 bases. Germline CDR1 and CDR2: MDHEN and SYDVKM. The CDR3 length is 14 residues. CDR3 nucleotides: TGTGCCAGCAGCCTCCCGTTGGGGAGTTCACCCCTCCACTTT. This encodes CASSLPLGSSPLHF.

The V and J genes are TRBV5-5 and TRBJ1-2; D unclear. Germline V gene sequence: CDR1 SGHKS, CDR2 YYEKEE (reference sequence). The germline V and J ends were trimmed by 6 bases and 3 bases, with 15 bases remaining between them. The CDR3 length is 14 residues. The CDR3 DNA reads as TGTGCCAGCAAACGGTACGTCGGGGACTATGGCTACACCTTC. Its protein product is CASKRYVGDYGYTF.

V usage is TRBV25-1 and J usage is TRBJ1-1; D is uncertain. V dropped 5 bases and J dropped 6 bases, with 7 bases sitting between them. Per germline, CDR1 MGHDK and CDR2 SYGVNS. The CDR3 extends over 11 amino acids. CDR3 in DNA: TGTGCCAGCAGTCTGGGAGCTGAAGCTTTCTTT. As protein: CASSLGAEAFF.

CDR3 in amino acids: CASSQLQGANGYTF. CDR3 DNA sequence: TGTGCCAGCAGTCAACTACAGGGGGCGAATGGCTACACCTTC. V usage is TRBV6-6 and J usage is TRBJ1-2, with 9 positions matching TRBD1. Germline CDR1 reads MNHNY; CDR2 reads SVGAGI (reference sequence). The V and J ends lost 5 bases and 6 bases, in that order; junction bases with no gene match: 7. The CDR3 has 14 residues.

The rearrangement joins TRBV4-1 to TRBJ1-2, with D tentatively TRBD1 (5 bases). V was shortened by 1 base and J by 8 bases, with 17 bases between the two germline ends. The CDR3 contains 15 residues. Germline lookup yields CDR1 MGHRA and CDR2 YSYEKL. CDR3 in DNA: TGCGCCAGCAGCCAAGGGGCATTACAGGTCGGCGGCTACACCTTC. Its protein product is CASSQGALQVGGYTF.

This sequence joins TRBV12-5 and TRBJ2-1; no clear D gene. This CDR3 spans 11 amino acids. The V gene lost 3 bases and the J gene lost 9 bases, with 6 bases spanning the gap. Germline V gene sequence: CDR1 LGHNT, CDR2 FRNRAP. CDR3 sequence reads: CASGFSGEQFF. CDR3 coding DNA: TGTGCTAGTGGTTTTTCCGGTGAGCAGTTCTTC.

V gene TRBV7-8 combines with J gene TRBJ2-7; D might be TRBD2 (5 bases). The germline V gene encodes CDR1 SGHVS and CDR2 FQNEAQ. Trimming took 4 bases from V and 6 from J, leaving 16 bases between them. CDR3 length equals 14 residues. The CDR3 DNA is TGTGCCAGCAGCTCGGGGTCGAGTAGCGTCGAGCAGTACTTC. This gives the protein CASSSGSSSVEQYF.

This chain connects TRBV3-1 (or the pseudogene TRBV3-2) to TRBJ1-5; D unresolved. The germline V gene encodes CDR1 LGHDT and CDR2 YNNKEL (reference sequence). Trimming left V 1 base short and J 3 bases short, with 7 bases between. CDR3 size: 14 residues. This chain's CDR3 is CASSQALSNQPQHF. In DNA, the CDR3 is TGTGCCAGCAGCCAAGCCCTGTCCAATCAGCCCCAGCATTTT.

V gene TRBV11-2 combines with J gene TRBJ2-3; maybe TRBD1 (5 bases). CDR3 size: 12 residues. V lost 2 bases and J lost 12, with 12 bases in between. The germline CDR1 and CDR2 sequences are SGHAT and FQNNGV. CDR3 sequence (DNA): TGTGCCAGCAGCTTAAGTAATAGGGGACAGTATTTT. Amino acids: CASSLSNRGQYF.